This TCR beta chain was documented in a study of breast tumors, draining lymph nodes, adjacent tissues. TCRdb called the multiplex PCR reads again in MiXCR, with one record for every CDR3 protein. The sample holds about 140,000 distinct CDR3 sequences; 20% to 25% are singletons and the top ten take about 2.6%. Samples came from axillary lymph nodes draining the breast cancer. V was cut by 4 bases and J by 5 bases, with 12 bases left in between. Germline values: CDR1 MNHNS, CDR2 SASEGT. CDR3 length: 14 residues. This clonotype appeared many times. Source material: axillary lymph node tissue. The rearrangement joins TRBV6-1 to TRBJ2-1; TRBD1 might be the D (5 bases). This TCR derives from a female donor with breast cancer. Some clones in this sample may be carry-over from other donors' samples. The CDR3 loop is CASSVGAVHNEQFF. The CDR3 DNA reads as TGTGCCAGCAGTGTAGGGGCCGTCCACAATGAGCAGTTCTTC.